The rows below give T cell receptor beta chains drawn from one sample of a study of shared clonotypes between healthy human individuals. The table came from immunoSEQ multiplex PCR; TCRdb's copy has only in-frame clones and leaves some out. The sample shows millions of clones, just under 95% of them seen only once. The sequenced material came from naive CD8+ T cells sorted from blood. Source of these receptors: a young man in good health. CDR3s include the opening cysteine and the closing phenylalanine or tryptophan. A D gene is named only where the DNA matches it firmly. Clone size is stated in some rows and not others, as once, few, many or a class when expanded.

>TRBV6-1|TRBD1|15|TRBJ2-7|.
CASRPTWTGSYEQYF
TGTGCCAGCAGACCCACCTGGACAGGGTCCTACGAGCAGTACTTC
>TRBV7-9|.|15|TRBJ2-2|.
CASSWTGANTGELFF
TGTGCCAGCAGCTGGACTGGCGCGAACACCGGGGAGCTGTTTTTT
>TRBV4-3|TRBD2|15|TRBJ2-3|once
CASSRILALTDTQYF
TGCGCCAGCAGCCGAATACTAGCGTTAACAGATACGCAGTATTTT
>TRBV11-2|TRBD1|15|TRBJ2-2|.
CASSLTQGITGELFF
TGTGCCAGCAGCTTAACACAGGGGATAACCGGGGAGCTGTTTTTT
>TRBV7-2|.|17|TRBJ1-6|.
CASSPDPWQIVWSPLHF
TGTGCCAGCAGCCCCGATCCTTGGCAGATCGTTTGGTCACCCCTCCACTTT
>TRBV5-1|TRBD1|16|TRBJ2-2|.
CASSPGTEANTGELFF
TGCGCCAGCAGCCCCGGGACAGAGGCGAACACCGGGGAGCTGTTTTTT
>TRBV4-1|.|14|TRBJ2-7|once
CASSQRGTDYEQYF
TGCGCCAGCAGCCAGCGCGGGACAGACTACGAGCAGTACTTC
>TRBV7-6|TRBD1|14|TRBJ2-7|few
CASSLGTGSYEQYF
TGTGCCAGCAGCCTAGGGACAGGGTCCTACGAGCAGTACTTC
>TRBV13|.|15|TRBJ2-2|.
CASGTWESGGGELFF
TGTGCCAGTGGGACTTGGGAATCAGGCGGCGGGGAGCTGTTTTTT
>TRBV15|.|16|TRBJ1-5|.
CATTSAQGGLNQPQHF
TGTGCCACCACCTCGGCCCAGGGTGGACTAAATCAGCCCCAGCATTTT
>TRBV6-5|TRBD1|13|TRBJ1-2|.
CASIGQGRDGYTF
TGTGCCAGCATCGGACAGGGGAGGGATGGCTACACCTTC
>TRBV6-5|TRBD1|15|TRBJ1-5|.
CASSPGTDSNQPQHF
TGTGCCAGCAGCCCTGGGACAGATAGCAATCAGCCCCAGCATTTT
>TRBV6-6|.|14|TRBJ1-5|.
CASSYEGYLQPQHF
TGTGCCAGCAGTTACGAGGGTTATCTTCAGCCCCAGCATTTT
>TRBV5-1|.|12|TRBJ1-1|.
CASSYNQGEAFF
TGCGCCAGCAGCTACAACCAGGGTGAAGCTTTCTTT
>TRBV27|TRBD1|12|TRBJ1-4|once
CASRQGAEKLFF
TGTGCCAGCAGACAGGGGGCGGAAAAACTGTTTTTT
>TRBV6-5|TRBD1|15|TRBJ1-1|.
CASSWGQGARSEAFF
TGTGCCAGCAGTTGGGGACAGGGGGCGCGTAGTGAAGCTTTCTTT
>TRBV19|.|13|TRBJ1-1|.
CASSIWGGTEAFF
TGTGCCAGTAGTATTTGGGGTGGCACTGAAGCTTTCTTT
>TRBV28|.|16|TRBJ1-4|once
CASSLWAGGANEKLFF
TGTGCCAGCAGTTTATGGGCGGGAGGGGCTAATGAAAAACTGTTTTTT
>TRBV27|.|15|TRBJ2-7|.
CASSPTGTGHYEQYF
TGTGCCAGCAGTCCCACCGGGACGGGGCACTACGAGCAGTACTTC
>TRBV27|TRBD1|14|TRBJ2-3|once
CASSLQGAPDTQYF
TGTGCCAGCAGCCTACAGGGGGCCCCAGATACGCAGTATTTT
>TRBV30|TRBD1|19|TRBJ2-7|.
CAWRPQGGQATFTSYEQYF
TGTGCCTGGAGGCCTCAGGGGGGACAGGCAACCTTTACCTCCTACGAGCAGTACTTC
>TRBV11-2|.|15|TRBJ1-4|.
CASSLDRQDNEKLFF
TGTGCCAGCAGCTTAGATAGGCAGGATAATGAAAAACTGTTTTTT
>TRBV19|.|13|TRBJ2-4|.
CASSIGSGNIQYF
TGTGCCAGTAGTATTGGGAGCGGGAACATTCAGTACTTC
>TRBV5-1|.|16|TRBJ2-3|.
CASSLSPWSGTDTQYF
TGCGCCAGCAGCTTAAGCCCCTGGTCTGGCACAGATACGCAGTATTTT
>TRBV6-1|.|12|TRBJ2-7|.
CASTGLAYEQYF
TGTGCCAGCACAGGTCTAGCCTACGAGCAGTACTTC
>TRBV6-1|.|12|TRBJ1-2|.
CASFRGNYGYTF
TGTGCCAGCTTCAGAGGAAACTATGGCTACACCTTC
>TRBV7-8|.|15|TRBJ2-2|once
CASGLGGPNTGELFF
TGTGCCAGCGGCCTAGGTGGCCCGAACACCGGGGAGCTGTTTTTT
>TRBV7-8|.|15|TRBJ2-7|.
CASSFEGWKAYEQYF
TGTGCCAGCAGCTTCGAGGGCTGGAAGGCTTACGAGCAGTACTTC
>TRBV9|TRBD2|17|TRBJ2-5|.
CASSEGGTSPLQETQYF
TGTGCCAGCAGCGAGGGGGGGACTAGCCCCCTCCAAGAGACCCAGTACTTC
>TRBV19|TRBD2|14|TRBJ2-1|.
CASSSGTSLNEQFF
TGTGCCAGTAGTAGTGGGACTAGCCTCAATGAGCAGTTCTTC
>TRBV5-4|.|15|TRBJ2-5|.
CASSLNGLAQETQYF
TGTGCCAGCAGCTTGAACGGGTTAGCGCAAGAGACCCAGTACTTC
>TRBV28|.|14|TRBJ1-5|.
CASSGGERNQPQHF
TGTGCCAGCAGTGGGGGGGAGCGCAATCAGCCCCAGCATTTT
>TRBV29-1|TRBD1|15|TRBJ1-2|.
CSVELRTGPIDGYTF
TGCAGCGTTGAACTTCGGACAGGCCCAATTGATGGCTACACCTTC
>TRBV7-6|TRBD2|15|TRBJ2-7|.
CASRSGLAGTYEQYF
TGTGCCAGCAGATCGGGACTAGCGGGGACCTACGAGCAGTACTTC
>TRBV7-9|TRBD1|16|TRBJ1-6|.
CASSAEKDRGNSPLHF
TGTGCCAGCAGCGCAGAAAAGGACAGGGGGAATTCACCCCTCCACTTT
>TRBV29-1|.|17|TRBJ2-2|.
CSVEEKEHSTNTGELFF
TGCAGCGTTGAAGAGAAAGAGCACAGCACGAACACCGGGGAGCTGTTTTTT
>TRBV5-4|.|14|TRBJ1-6|.
CASSLHGVGSPLHF
TGTGCCAGCAGCTTGCACGGGGTCGGTTCACCCCTCCACTTT
>TRBV13|TRBD1|16|TRBJ2-7|.
CASSARPGTGTYEQYF
TGTGCCAGCAGCGCCCGTCCCGGGACAGGGACCTACGAGCAGTACTTC
>TRBV4-1|.|15|TRBJ1-2|.
CASSQEEVYRYGYTF
TGCGCCAGCAGCCAAGAAGAGGTTTATAGGTATGGCTACACCTTC
>TRBV6-5|.|15|TRBJ1-2|once
CASSPPDTGGYGYTF
TGTGCCAGCTCTCCCCCGGACACGGGAGGGTATGGCTACACCTTC
>TRBV6-5|.|11|TRBJ2-3|.
CASSELDTQYF
TGTGCCAGCAGCGAACTAGATACGCAGTATTTT
>TRBV4-1|.|15|TRBJ2-2|.
CASSGLYGASRELFF
TGCGCCAGCAGCGGCTTATACGGGGCCTCCCGGGAGCTGTTTTTT
>TRBV4-1|TRBD2|18|TRBJ2-1|.
CASSQDKILAGVDNEQFF
TGCGCCAGCAGCCAAGATAAGATCCTAGCGGGAGTGGACAATGAGCAGTTCTTC
>TRBV6-5|TRBD2|14|TRBJ2-3|.
CASSYGLAIDTQYF
TGTGCCAGCAGCTACGGACTAGCGATAGATACGCAGTATTTT
>TRBV7-9|.|15|TRBJ2-1|.
CASSSSGIPYNEQFF
TGTGCCAGCAGCTCCTCAGGGATTCCTTACAATGAGCAGTTCTTC
>TRBV9|.|12|TRBJ2-1|.
CASSVEGPEQFF
TGTGCCAGCAGCGTAGAGGGACCTGAGCAGTTCTTC
>TRBV18|.|14|TRBJ2-5|.
CASSPPTVAETQYF
TGTGCCAGCTCACCACCGACGGTGGCAGAGACCCAGTACTTC
>TRBV30|.|15|TRBJ1-5|.
CAWSGPGASNQPQHF
TGTGCCTGGAGTGGCCCAGGAGCTAGCAATCAGCCCCAGCATTTT
>TRBV30|.|12|TRBJ2-7|.
CAWSSGAREQYF
TGTGCCTGGAGTTCTGGGGCAAGGGAGCAGTACTTC
>TRBV6-1|TRBD1|16|TRBJ1-5|.
CASSEEEGQINQPQHF
TGTGCCAGCAGTGAAGAGGAGGGACAGATTAATCAGCCCCAGCATTTT
>TRBV10-2|TRBD2|13|TRBJ2-7|.
CATIAGATYEQYF
TGCGCCACCATAGCGGGGGCCACCTACGAGCAGTACTTC
>TRBV7-9|.|11|TRBJ2-7|.
CASSVGDEQYF
TGTGCCAGCAGCGTAGGGGACGAGCAGTACTTC
>TRBV27|.|13|TRBJ2-7|.
CASSIQGRYEQYF
TGTGCCAGCAGTATCCAGGGGCGCTACGAGCAGTACTTC
>TRBV7-9|TRBD1|19|TRBJ2-2|.
CASSPGQERGLFGTGELFF
TGTGCCAGCAGCCCCGGACAGGAACGGGGTCTTTTTGGGACCGGGGAGCTGTTTTTT
>TRBV4-1|.|13|TRBJ1-1|.
CASSQDHEFEAFF
TGCGCCAGCAGCCAAGATCACGAATTTGAAGCTTTCTTT